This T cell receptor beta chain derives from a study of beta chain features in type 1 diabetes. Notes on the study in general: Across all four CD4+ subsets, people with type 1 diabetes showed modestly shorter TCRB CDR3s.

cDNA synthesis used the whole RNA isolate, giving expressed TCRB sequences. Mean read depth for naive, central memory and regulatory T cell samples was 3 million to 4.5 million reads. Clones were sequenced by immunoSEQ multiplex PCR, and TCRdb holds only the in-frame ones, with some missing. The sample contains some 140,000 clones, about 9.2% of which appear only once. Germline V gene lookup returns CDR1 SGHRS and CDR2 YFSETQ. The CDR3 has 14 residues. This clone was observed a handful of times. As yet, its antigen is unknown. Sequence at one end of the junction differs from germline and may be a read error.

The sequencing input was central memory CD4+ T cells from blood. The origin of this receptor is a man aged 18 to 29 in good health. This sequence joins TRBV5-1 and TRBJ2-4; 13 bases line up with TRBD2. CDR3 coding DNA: TGCGCCAGCAGCTTGGCCTCAGGGACTAGCGGGGCAATCTTC. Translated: CASSLASGTSGAIF. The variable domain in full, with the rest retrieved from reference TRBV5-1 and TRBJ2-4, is KAGVTQTPRYLIKTRGQQVTLSCSPISGHRSVSWYQQTPGQGLQFLFEYFSETQRNKGNFPGRFSGRQFSNSRSEMNVSTLELGDSALYLCASSLASGTSGAIFGAGTRLSVL.